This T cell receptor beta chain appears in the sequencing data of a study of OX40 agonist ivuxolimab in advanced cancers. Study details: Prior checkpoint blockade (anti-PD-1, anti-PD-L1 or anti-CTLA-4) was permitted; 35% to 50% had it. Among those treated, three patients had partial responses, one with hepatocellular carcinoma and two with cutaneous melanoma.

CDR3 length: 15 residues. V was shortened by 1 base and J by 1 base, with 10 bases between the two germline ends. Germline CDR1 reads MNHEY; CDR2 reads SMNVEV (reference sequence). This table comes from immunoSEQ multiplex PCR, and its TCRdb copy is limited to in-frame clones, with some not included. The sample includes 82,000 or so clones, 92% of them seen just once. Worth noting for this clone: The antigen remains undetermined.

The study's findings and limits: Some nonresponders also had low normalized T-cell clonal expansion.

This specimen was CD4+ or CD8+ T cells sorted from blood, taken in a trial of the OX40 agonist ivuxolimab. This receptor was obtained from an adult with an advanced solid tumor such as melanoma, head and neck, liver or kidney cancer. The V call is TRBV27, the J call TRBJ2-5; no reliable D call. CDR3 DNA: TGTGCCAGCAGTTTATTTGGCCAGTTCCAAGAGACCCAGTACTTC. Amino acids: CASSLFGQFQETQYF.